This T cell receptor (beta chain) stems from a study of cytomegalovirus exposure and HLA in healthy donors. On the study more broadly: Sequencing of around 200 million T cells in an earlier analysis found around 100 million unique TCR beta sequences. Study findings and constraints: Listed as cytomegalovirus-associated were 170 or so TCR beta chains. In a later analysis, TCR beta V- and J-gene trimming showed a link to a missense DCLRE1C variant. Earlier analysis looked at TCR beta V segments, and most were productive about 90% or about 30% of the time.

About this clone: Its antigen is undetermined.

Vbeta (60) and Jbeta (13) primers were used in the PCR. Profiling relied on immunoSEQ multiplex PCR, and the TCRdb table lists in-frame clones only, not all of them. The table lists roughly 93,000 clones, around 75% of them singletons. This CDR3 spans 16 amino acids. Per the germline V gene, CDR1 is LNHDA and CDR2 is SQIVND (reference sequence). V lost 6 bases, J lost 1 base, and 19 bases lay in between. Sequenced sample: PBMCs. The chain carries TRBV19 and TRBJ2-7; D possibly corresponds to TRBD1 (6 bases). The clonotype comes from a man between 18 and 29 years old in good health and CMV-seropositive. CDR3: CASSQQGFTGSYEQYF. CDR3 bases: TGTGCCAGTAGCCAACAGGGTTTTACCGGGTCCTACGAGCAGTACTTC.